Described below is a single T cell receptor (beta chain) sequence and its context. This specimen belongs to a study of blood T cell repertoires in COVID-19. Here immunoSEQ multiplex PCR was the method, and the copy in TCRdb shows in-frame clones only, minus some. The table has about 330,000 clones, over 70% seen once; the top ten hold roughly 1.1%. Germline loops: CDR1 MNHEY, CDR2 SMNVEV (reference sequence). This CDR3 region has 14 residues. Trimming cost V 8 bases and J 1 base; bases outside gene matches: 7. Sequencing used peripheral blood. The chain has TRBV27 and TRBJ1-2; 7 nucleotides align to TRBD1. The receptor comes from a woman aged 45-59 years with acute or convalescent COVID-19. Here the CDR3 reads CASGSRQGNYGYTF. The CDR3 DNA reads as TGTGCCAGCGGCTCCAGACAGGGTAACTATGGCTACACCTTC.